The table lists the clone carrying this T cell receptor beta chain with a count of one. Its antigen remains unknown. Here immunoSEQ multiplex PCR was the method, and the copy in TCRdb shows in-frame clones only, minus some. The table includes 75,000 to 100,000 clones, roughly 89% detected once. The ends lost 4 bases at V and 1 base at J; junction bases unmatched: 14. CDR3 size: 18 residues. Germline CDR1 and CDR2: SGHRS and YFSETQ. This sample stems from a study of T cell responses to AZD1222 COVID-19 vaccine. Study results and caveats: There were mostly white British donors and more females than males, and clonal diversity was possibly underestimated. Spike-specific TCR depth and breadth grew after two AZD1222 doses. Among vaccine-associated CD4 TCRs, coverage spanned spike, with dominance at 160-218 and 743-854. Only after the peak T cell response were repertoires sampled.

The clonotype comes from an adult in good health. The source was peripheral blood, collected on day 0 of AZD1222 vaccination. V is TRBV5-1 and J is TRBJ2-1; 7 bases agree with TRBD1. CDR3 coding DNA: TGCGCCAGCAGCCTGGGACAGAGACCAACAATTTCCTACAATGAGCAGTTCTTC. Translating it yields CASSLGQRPTISYNEQFF.